This T cell receptor (beta chain) was sequenced during a study of blood T cell repertoires in COVID-19. The overall study: T cells, B-cell-depleted T cells, or PBMCs provided the cDNA or gDNA that served as material.

In the source study's methods: Reference gene primer amplification gave nucleated cell count estimates. Repertoires were generated with immunoSEQ multiplex PCR, while TCRdb's copy carries only in-frame clones and drops some. V and J calls and clone size are copied from that table; D and trimming were computed from the DNA. The data show about 220,000 clones, with approximately 85% seen just once and approximately 2.3% held by the top ten. The ends lost 5 bases at V and 8 bases at J; junction bases unmatched: 14. The CDR3 spans 15 residues. Germline V CDR1 and CDR2: MNHEY, SVGAGI. The J gene is TRBJ1-2, the V gene TRBV6-5, with 7 bases lining up with TRBD1. This TCR was recovered from a woman aged 65 to 85 with COVID-19, enrolled during active disease. Sample: peripheral blood. The CDR3: CASSKKTGENFGYTF. In DNA, the CDR3 is TGTGCCAGCAGTAAAAAAACAGGGGAAAACTTCGGCTACACCTTC.